This T cell receptor beta chain was captured by sequencing in a study of blood T cell repertoires in COVID-19. Using immunoSEQ multiplex PCR, the repertoire was profiled, and TCRdb retains in-frame clones only, with some absent. The data contain 350,000 or so clones, roughly nine tenths of them singletons. Only a few counts were recorded for this clone. The sequenced material came from peripheral blood. The sequence was obtained from a woman aged 55-69 years with COVID-19, enrolled during active disease.

The CDR3 nucleotides are TGTGCCAGTGGGGGACTAGCCGATCTGGAGACCCAGTACTTC. Its translation is CASGGLADLETQYF. The V call is TRBV19, the J call TRBJ2-5; 9 bases agree with TRBD2. Germline V gives CDR1 LNHDA, CDR2 SQIVND (reference sequence). J was trimmed by 5 bases and V by 8 bases; bases with no gene match: 9. This CDR3 has 14 amino acids.